This T cell receptor beta chain was sequenced during a study of cytomegalovirus exposure and HLA in healthy donors. Regarding the study as a whole: CMV serostatus stood as the only immune exposure information on hand. Productive rates of about 87% or about 30% were seen for most TCR beta V segments in an earlier analysis.

The PCR employed 60 Vbeta primers together with 13 Jbeta primers. Sequencing was performed with immunoSEQ multiplex PCR; in TCRdb, only in-frame clones are kept and a portion is missing. The data show more than 35,000 clones, with 60% to 75% seen just once and 3% to 4.5% held by the top ten. Per the germline V gene, CDR1 is LNHDA and CDR2 is SQIVND (reference sequence). Trimming took 4 bases from V and 3 from J; bases not matched to a gene: 7. This CDR3 spans 15 amino acids. As for this clone: What it binds is unknown.

The gene calls are TRBV19 and TRBJ1-2; TRBD1 agrees at 8 bases. The source material was PBMCs. This receptor was obtained from a man aged 40-55 years in good health and CMV-seronegative. The CDR3 nucleotides are TGTGCCAGTAGTACCCCAGGGGGCAGTGACTATGGCTACACCTTC. Translation: CASSTPGGSDYGYTF.